Sequencing of this T cell receptor (beta chain) was carried out in a study of T cell responses to AZD1222 COVID-19 vaccine. Clones were read by immunoSEQ multiplex PCR, and TCRdb kept only the in-frame ones, dropping some. The sample yields around 100,000 clones, 89% seen once. Regarding this clone: Its antigen is not known.

The CDR3 covers 12 residues. Germline values: CDR1 KGHDR, CDR2 SFDVKD. The germline V and J ends were trimmed by 3 bases and 10 bases, with 9 bases remaining between them. Study findings and constraints: The peak T cell response came first, and repertoires were sampled only after it. Mapped onto spike, vaccine-associated CD4 TCRs spanned it and were dominant at 160-218 and 743-854. Elevations in Spike-specific TCR breadth and depth followed administration of two AZD1222 doses.

The chain is built from TRBV24-1 and TRBJ2-1; D is ambiguous. The specimen was peripheral blood, collected on day 0 of AZD1222 vaccination. This TCR derives from an adult in good health. In DNA form, the CDR3 reads TGTGCCACCAGTGATGGTTTTGGCGAGCAGTTCTTC. Protein: CATSDGFGEQFF.